The next 16 T cell receptor beta chains were all read from a single sample in a study of identical twins. TCRdb re-called the 5' RACE reads with MiXCR, one entry per CDR3 protein. The data show about 700,000 distinct CDR3 sequences, around 6% seen once. Sample: naive T cells sorted from blood. These receptors were obtained from a man aged 18 to 30 in good health.

V and J are TRBV20-1 and TRBJ2-7; D is perhaps TRBD2 (6 bases). Germline values: CDR1 DFQATT, CDR2 SNEGSKA (reference sequence). V was clipped by 3 bases and J by 3 bases, with 15 bases between them. The CDR3 runs 14 residues. For the CDR3, the DNA is TGCAGTGCTAGGCCGGGACTCATACTCTACGAGCAGTACTTC. Its protein is CSARPGLILYEQYF.

The chain uses TRBV28 and TRBJ2-7, with 9 bases fitting TRBD2. Germline lookup yields CDR1 MDHEN and CDR2 SYDVKM. The ends lost 3 bases at V and 7 bases at J; junction bases unmatched: 10. This CDR3 spans 15 amino acids. CDR3 in amino acids: CASSLISGRVGEQYF. The CDR3 nucleotides are TGTGCCAGCAGTTTGATTAGCGGGAGAGTTGGAGAGCAGTACTTC.

This clonotype appeared many times. V is TRBV5-1 and J is TRBJ2-1; possibly TRBD2 for D (5 bases). V lost 4 bases to trimming and J lost 2 bases, with 10 bases between them. This CDR3 spans 14 amino acids. The germline gives CDR1 SGHRS, CDR2 YFSETQ. CDR3 sequence: CASSQTEAYNEQFF. For the CDR3, the DNA is TGCGCCAGCAGCCAGACGGAGGCCTACAATGAGCAGTTCTTC.

This clonotype was counted many times. The chain couples TRBV4-1 to TRBJ2-2; D is perhaps TRBD1 (6 bases). Germline CDR1 reads MGHRA; CDR2 reads YSYEKL. V dropped 1 base and J dropped 0 bases, with 12 bases sitting between them. There are 17 residues in the CDR3. The DNA of the CDR3 is TGCGCCAGCAGCCAAGGGAACGGGACATCGAACACCGGGGAGCTGTTTTTT. Amino acid sequence: CASSQGNGTSNTGELFF.

This clonotype has just a few counts. The V gene is TRBV25-1, the J gene TRBJ2-2, with D unresolved. CDR1 is MGHDK and CDR2 is SYGVNS in the germline V gene. The CDR3 runs 13 residues. The V end lost 5 bases, the J end lost 2 bases, and 6 bases lay between the germline ends. The CDR3 loop is CASSKPNTGELFF. The DNA for the CDR3 is TGTGCCAGCAGTAAACCAAACACCGGGGAGCTGTTTTTT. Together with reference TRBV25-1 and TRBJ2-2, the CDR3 gives the full variable domain: EADIYQTPRYLVIGTGKKITLECSQTMGHDKMYWYQQDPGMELHLIHYSYGVNSTEKGDLSSESTVSRIRTEHFPLTLESARPSHTSQYLCASSKPNTGELFFGEGSRLTVL.

This clonotype appeared a few times. This chain uses TRBV24-1 with TRBJ2-2, with a weak D call TRBD1 (6 bases). The V end was cut by 3 bases, the J end by 3 bases, with 13 bases between. The V gene's germline CDR1 is KGHDR and CDR2 SFDVKD. The CDR3 covers 16 residues. The CDR3 loop is CATSDPRDTHTGELFF. Written as DNA, the CDR3 is TGTGCCACCAGTGATCCCCGGGACACACACACCGGGGAGCTGTTTTTT.

This clonotype was detected many times. The J gene is TRBJ2-1, the V gene TRBV7-9; D is possibly TRBD1 or TRBD2 (5 bases each). The CDR3 has 16 residues. The germline V gene encodes CDR1 SEHNR and CDR2 FQNEAQ (reference sequence). V was trimmed by 1 base and J by 5 bases, leaving 15 bases between them. In DNA form, the CDR3 reads TGTGCCAGCAGCTTAGTTGGGGGTCCTTTAGACAATGAGCAGTTCTTC. Protein: CASSLVGGPLDNEQFF.

V and J are TRBV3-1 and TRBJ2-7; 7 bases agree with TRBD1. Per germline, CDR1 LGHDT and CDR2 YNNKEL (reference sequence). The J segment lost 6 bases and the V segment lost 2 bases, leaving 10 bases of the junction unmatched. The CDR3 length is 15 residues. CDR3 loop: CASSQPGQKHGEQYF. CDR3 nucleotides: TGTGCCAGCAGCCAACCGGGACAGAAGCACGGCGAGCAGTACTTC.

There are a few counts of this clonotype. The V and J genes are TRBV6-2 or TRBV6-3 and TRBJ2-1; 14 nucleotides line up with TRBD2. Trimming removed 6 bases from V and 2 bases from J; junction bases left unmatched: 15. The CDR3 sequence is 20 residues long. CDR1 and CDR2 (germline): MNHEY, SVGEGT. For the CDR3, the DNA is TGTGCCAGCAGCTCACTCAGACTAGCGGGAGGGCCTTCCCCCTACAATGAGCAGTTCTTC. This gives the protein CASSSLRLAGGPSPYNEQFF.

The V and J genes are TRBV5-1 and TRBJ2-3; a weak D match, TRBD1 (6 bases). CDR1 and CDR2 from the germline V gene are SGHRS and YFSETQ. The CDR3 spans 15 residues. The ends were cut back, 2 bases at V and 1 base at J, with 11 bases in the middle. The CDR3 nucleotides are TGCGCCAGCAGCTTCTACAGGGTTGGCACAGATACGCAGTATTTT. It encodes CASSFYRVGTDTQYF.

This clonotype has just a few counts. The gene calls are TRBV5-1 and TRBJ1-2, with D perhaps matching TRBD1 (5 bases). In germline, CDR1 is SGHRS, CDR2 YFSETQ. This CDR3 spans 15 amino acids. V was clipped by 4 bases and J by 4 bases, with 17 bases between them. Here the CDR3 DNA reads TGCGCCAGCAGCCCATCCCGGGACCACTTCTATGGCTACACCTTC. It codes for CASSPSRDHFYGYTF.

The gene calls are TRBV27 and TRBJ1-1; a weak D match, TRBD1 (5 bases). CDR3 length equals 12 residues. Germline V gene data show CDR1 as MNHEY and CDR2 as SMNVEV (reference sequence). The ends were cut back, 7 bases at V and 3 bases at J, with 9 bases in the middle. CDR3 sequence reads: CASKTEYTEAFF. As DNA, the CDR3 is TGTGCCAGCAAGACAGAATACACTGAAGCTTTCTTT.

This clonotype has ten or more counts. The chain is built from TRBV5-5 and TRBJ1-1, with unresolved D. Per the germline V gene, CDR1 is SGHKS and CDR2 is YYEKEE (reference sequence). This CDR3 contains 17 residues. Trimming cost V 4 bases and J 2 bases, with 21 bases left between them. DNA for the CDR3: TGTGCCAGCAGCCTTGAGGCCGTGCTAAGCCCAAACACTGAAGCTTTCTTT. Its protein product is CASSLEAVLSPNTEAFF.

This clonotype was seen at least ten times. This chain joins TRBV20-1 and TRBJ2-4; D not certain. From germline, CDR1 is DFQATT and CDR2 SNEGSKA (reference sequence). This CDR3 is built from 13 residues. V was shortened by 5 bases and J by 2 bases, with 10 bases between the two germline ends. The CDR3 nucleotides read TGCAGTGCTCACCAGACCACCAAAAACATTCAGTACTTC. Protein sequence: CSAHQTTKNIQYF.

This clonotype was observed at least ten times. This sequence joins TRBV5-1 and TRBJ1-1, with D hard to call. The CDR3 contains 13 residues. Trimming stripped 2 bases from V and 2 bases from J, with 7 bases between. Germline V gene sequence: CDR1 SGHRS, CDR2 YFSETQ. The CDR3 coding sequence is TGCGCCAGCAGCTTAACGAGAAACACTGAAGCTTTCTTT. Translated: CASSLTRNTEAFF.

This clonotype was picked up a small number of times. The chain couples TRBV12-3 or TRBV12-4 to TRBJ2-3, with 8 bases matching TRBD2. There are 18 residues in the CDR3. The ends lost 8 bases at V and 3 bases at J; junction bases unmatched: 19. The CDR3: CASQGGLVWREDTDTQYF. CDR3 in DNA: TGTGCCAGCCAGGGCGGTCTCGTCTGGCGGGAGGATACAGATACGCAGTATTTT.